The 5 T cell receptor beta chains reported below all come from one sample, sequenced in a study of T cells in Graves' hyperthyroidism and ophthalmopathy. Amplification of TCR beta CDR3 regions used RNA as the template. First-round RT-PCR with HTBI primers amplified the TCR CDR3 region. TCRdb redid the calling of the multiplex PCR reads with MiXCR, one entry per CDR3 protein. The data show fewer than 900,000 distinct CDR3 sequences, 18% seen once. The sample consisted of blood. The receptor set was obtained from a woman between 45 and 65 years old with Graves' hyperthyroidism that later progressed to Graves' ophthalmopathy.

This clonotype has a handful of counts. This chain connects TRBV14 to TRBJ1-2; tentative D call: TRBD1 (5 bases). CDR3 length: 13 residues. Germline loops: CDR1 SGHDN, CDR2 FVKESK. Trimming left V 1 base short and J 6 bases short, with 9 bases between. CDR3 in DNA: TGTGCCAGCAGCCAAGGGGCAGGGAATGGCTACACCTTC. This codes for CASSQGAGNGYTF. The full variable domain, rest sourced from reference TRBV14 and TRBJ1-2, is EAGVTQFPSHSVIEKGQTVTLRCDPISGHDNLYWYRRVMGKEIKFLLHFVKESKQDESGMPNNRFLAERTGGTYSTLKVQPAELEDSGVYFCASSQGAGNGYTFGSGTRLTVV.

This clonotype came up many times. V gene TRBV6-1 combines with J gene TRBJ2-7; tentatively, D is TRBD1 (5 bases). CDR3 length: 13 amino acids. CDR1 is MNHNS and CDR2 is SASEGT in the germline V gene. The V end was cut by 5 bases, the J end by 5 bases, with 13 bases between. The CDR3 sequence: CASSRGPVDEQYF. CDR3 DNA sequence: TGTGCCAGCAGTAGGGGCCCCGTAGACGAGCAGTACTTC.

The chain links TRBV5-4 to TRBJ2-5; 10 nucleotides match TRBD2. V dropped 3 bases and J dropped 2; count of bases not matched to a gene: 7. The CDR3 is made up of 16 amino acids. Germline CDR1 and CDR2: SGHNT and YYREEE (reference sequence). CDR3 nucleotide sequence: TGTGCCAGCAGCTCTATTACTAGCGGGGAGCAAGAGACCCAGTACTTC. It translates to CASSSITSGEQETQYF.

The rearrangement joins TRBV7-9 to TRBJ1-4; TRBD1 aligns across 7 bases. V was clipped by 5 bases and J by 6 bases; unmatched bases: 6. Germline V gene data show CDR1 as SEHNR and CDR2 as FQNEAQ (reference sequence). The CDR3 has 14 residues. The CDR3 DNA reads as TGTGCCAGCAGCCCACGACAGGGCTATGAAAAACTGTTTTTT. Translated: CASSPRQGYEKLFF.

The CDR3, as DNA: TGTGCCAGCAGGATTAAGACAGGGCGCGACGAGCAGTACTTC. Amino acid sequence: CASRIKTGRDEQYF. V gene TRBV6-2 or TRBV6-3 combines with J gene TRBJ2-7; 7 bases match TRBD1. With V trimmed by 6 bases and J by 5 bases, 10 bases remained unmatched. The CDR3 extends over 14 amino acids. Germline lookup yields CDR1 MNHEY and CDR2 SVGEGT.